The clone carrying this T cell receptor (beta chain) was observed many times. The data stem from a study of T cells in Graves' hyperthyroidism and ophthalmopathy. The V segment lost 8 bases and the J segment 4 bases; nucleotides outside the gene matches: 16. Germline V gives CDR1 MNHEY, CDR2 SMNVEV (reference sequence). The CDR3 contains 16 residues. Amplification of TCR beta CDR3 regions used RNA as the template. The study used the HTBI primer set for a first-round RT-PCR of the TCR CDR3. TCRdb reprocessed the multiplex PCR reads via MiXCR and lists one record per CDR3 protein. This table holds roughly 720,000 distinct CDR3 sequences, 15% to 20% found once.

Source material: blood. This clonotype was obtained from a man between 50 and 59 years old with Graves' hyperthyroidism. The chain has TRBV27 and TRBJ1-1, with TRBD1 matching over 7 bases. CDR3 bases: TGTGCCAGCGTGAGAAAATCAGGGGGATTAGGCACTGAAGCTTTCTTT. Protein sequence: CASVRKSGGLGTEAFF.